This TCR beta chain was obtained from a study of T cells in localized non-small cell lung cancer. Here immunoSEQ multiplex PCR was the method, and the copy in TCRdb shows in-frame clones only, minus some. The data contain over 45,000 clones, around nine tenths of them singletons. Overall study results and limits: Adjacent lung exhibited a median of about 56 among the 100 most abundant tumor clones. Uninvolved adjacent lung showed peak T cell clonality, exceeding tumor. Greater blood T cell density accompanied longer overall survival.

CDR3 length: 14 amino acids. The ends were cut back, 6 bases at V and 0 bases at J, with 11 bases in the middle. Germline CDR1 is MGHDK and CDR2 is SYGVNS. Points on this clone: Antigen specificity is unknown.

The source was PBMCs, collected before any cancer treatment. The chain combines TRBV25-1 with TRBJ1-2; a possible D gene is TRBD1 (6 bases). The source is a female donor with stage II lung adenocarcinoma. CDR3 nucleotides: TGTGCCAGCAGCGAACAGGGCCCTAACTATGGCTACACCTTC. Translating it yields CASSEQGPNYGYTF.